One and the same sample provided the 28 T cell receptor beta chains below, sequenced in a study of glioma-infiltrating T cells. The iRepertoire nested amplicon-rescue multiplex PCR amplified TCR alpha and beta CDR3s from RNA. TCRdb independently ran MiXCR on the multiplex PCR reads; one entry per CDR3 protein. The sample includes about 93,000 distinct CDR3 sequences, approximately 40% seen only once; the top ten take under 40%. Sequenced input: glioma tissue, nonneoplastic brain tissue, or PBMCs (not recorded which). Every receptor here comes from a human donor with low-grade glioma or glioblastoma, undergoing nonglioma brain surgery, or in good health (not recorded which).

A note on this clonotype: This may be a read error, as it is one base from a much larger clone. The V call is TRBV12-5, the J call TRBJ2-3; D possibly corresponds to TRBD1 (5 bases). Trimming shortened V by 6 bases and J by 4 bases, and 14 bases separated the two germline ends. Germline V CDR1 and CDR2: LGHNT, FRNRAP. The CDR3 runs to 14 residues. The CDR3, as DNA: TGTGCTAGTGGCCACTCGACAGACGCAGATACGCAGTATTTT. Translating gives CASGHSTDADTQYF.

Notes on this clonotype: A much larger clonotype is one base distant, so this may be a read error. This chain links TRBV6-5 with TRBJ1-1, with 8 bases lining up with TRBD1. Germline V lookup: CDR1 MNHEY, CDR2 SVGAGI. CDR3 length: 14 amino acids. In nucleotides, the CDR3 is TGTGCCAGCACCCCCCAGGGGGCGATCACTGCAGCTTTCTTT. It translates to CASTPQGAITAAFF.

This clonotype was counted ten times or more. The chain employs TRBV5-1 and TRBJ2-1; 8 nucleotides align to TRBD1. This CDR3 spans 14 amino acids. The germline CDR1 and CDR2 sequences are SGHRS and YFSETQ. The ends lost 4 bases at V and 3 bases at J; junction bases unmatched: 3. This CDR3 is CASSLGTGYNEQFF. The CDR3 DNA sequence: TGCGCCAGCAGCCTCGGGACAGGCTACAATGAGCAGTTCTTC.

The chain joins TRBV11-3 to TRBJ2-3, with D perhaps assigned TRBD1 or TRBD2 (5 bases each). There are 13 residues in the CDR3. Trimming removed 5 bases from V and 7 bases from J, with 13 bases in between. Germline V lookup: CDR1 SGHNT, CDR2 YENEEA. The DNA of the CDR3 is TGTGCCAGCAGCCAAGGGACCTACAATACGCAGTATTTT. This translates into CASSQGTYNTQYF.

As for this clonotype: A single base separates this from a much larger clone, so it may be a read error. This chain connects TRBV12-3 or TRBV12-4 to TRBJ2-1; D ambiguous. The CDR3 spans 16 residues. V gave up 11 bases and J gave up 4 bases, with 24 bases separating them. The CDR3 loop reads CACTDLMANVYNEQFF. CDR3 nucleotide sequence: TGTGCCTGCACCGACCTTATGGCCAACGTGTACAATGAGCAGTTCTTC.

Concerning this clonotype itself: The junction and the germline gene differ at one end; a read error may be behind it. V usage is TRBV20-1 and J usage is TRBJ2-3; D call uncertain. The CDR3 runs to 11 residues. CDR1 is DFQATT and CDR2 is SNEGSKA in the germline V gene (reference sequence). The CDR3 here is CSANSGDTQYF. The CDR3 DNA follows: TGCAGTGCTAACAGTGGGGATACTCAGTATTTT.

The chain is built from TRBV4-1 and TRBJ2-1, with 9 bases fitting TRBD2. The V gene's germline CDR1 is MGHRA and CDR2 YSYEKL. This CDR3 is built from 14 residues. V was pared by 6 bases and J by 7 bases, with 7 bases of the junction left unmatched. The CDR3 DNA is TGCGCCAGCAGGCCGGGACTAGCTACTAATGAGCAGTTCTTC. Residues: CASRPGLATNEQFF.

About this clonotype: A read error is possible here, since a much larger clone lies one base away. The CDR3 DNA is TGCAGCGCAGAGGGGCCCGCTGAAGCTTTCTTT. Encoded protein: CSAEGPAEAFF. The chain is built from TRBV29-1 and TRBJ1-1; perhaps TRBD1 as D (5 bases). The CDR3 contains 11 residues. CDR1 is SQVTM, CDR2 ANQGSEA, per germline. Between the trimmed V and J ends, which lost 7 bases and 6 bases, there was a span of 12 bases.

To note about this clonotype: This may stem from a read error, because a much larger clone lies one nucleotide away. This chain connects TRBV5-1 to TRBJ2-1, with 7 bases identical to TRBD2. Germline V lookup: CDR1 SGHRS, CDR2 YFSETQ. The CDR3 covers 14 residues. J was trimmed by 8 bases and V by 0 bases; bases with no gene match: 5. CDR3: CASSLGRGWDEQFF. The CDR3 DNA is TGCGCCAGCAGCTTGGGGCGGGGGTGGGATGAGCAGTTCTTC.

This clonotype was counted many times. The V gene is TRBV6-1, the J gene TRBJ2-7; 9 bases line up with TRBD1. Trimming took 11 bases from V and 4 from J; bases not matched to a gene: 9. Germline V lookup: CDR1 MNHNS, CDR2 SASEGT. The CDR3 runs 13 residues. CDR3 amino acids: CALENRGLYEQYF. The CDR3 DNA reads as TGTGCCCTCGAAAACAGGGGGCTGTACGAGCAGTACTTC.

This clonotype has just a few counts. The J gene is TRBJ2-2, the V gene TRBV24-1; the D is unclear. Trimming removed 1 base from V and 2 bases from J, with 4 bases in between. CDR3 length: 14 amino acids. In germline, CDR1 is KGHDR, CDR2 SFDVKD. The CDR3 protein is CATSDFSNTGELFF. CDR3 sequence (DNA): TGTGCCACCAGTGATTTTTCTAACACCGGGGAGCTGTTTTTT.

The sample holds many counts of this clonotype. The chain is built from TRBV25-1 and TRBJ1-1; D possibly corresponds to TRBD1 (6 bases). This CDR3 has 11 amino acids. The germline V gene has CDR1 MGHDK and CDR2 SYGVNS. The V end lost 6 bases, the J end lost 6 bases, and 8 bases lay between the germline ends. CDR3 amino acids: CASRQGPEAFF. In DNA form, the CDR3 reads TGTGCCAGCAGACAGGGCCCTGAAGCTTTCTTT.

This clonotype came up many times. This chain links TRBV15 with TRBJ2-3; no clear D. Germline lookup yields CDR1 LNHNV and CDR2 YYDKDF (reference sequence). CDR3 length: 13 amino acids. Trimming cost V 0 bases and J 3 bases, with 4 bases left between them. CDR3 nucleotides: TGTGCCACCAGCAGAGATCAAACAGATACGCAGTATTTT. As protein: CATSRDQTDTQYF.

Regarding this clonotype: Because the CDR3 is missing its conserved closing phenylalanine or tryptophan, this is likely a read error. The chain has TRBV10-3 and TRBJ1-2; D is uncertain. This CDR3 region has 14 residues. V gave up 3 bases and J gave up 3 bases, with 11 bases separating them. The V gene's germline CDR1 is ENHRY and CDR2 SYGVKD. The CDR3, as DNA: TGTGCCATCAGTGAATTTAGGACGGACTATGGCTACACCGTC. Protein sequence: CAISEFRTDYGYTV.

This clonotype was found many times. The chain recombines TRBV7-2 with TRBJ2-3, with 14 bases that match TRBD2. Losses at the gene ends were 2 bases for V and 7 bases for J; bases not matched to a gene: 5. The length of the CDR3 is 16 residues. CDR1 and CDR2 from the germline V gene are SGHTA and FQGNSA. The CDR3 nucleotides read TGTGCCAGCAGCTTATCGACTAGCGGGAGGGCGTATACGCAGTATTTT. Translated: CASSLSTSGRAYTQYF. Together with reference TRBV7-2 and TRBJ2-3, the CDR3 gives the full variable domain: GAGVSQSPSNKVTEKGKDVELRCDPISGHTALYWYRQSLGQGLEFLIYFQGNSAPDKSGLPSDRFSAERTGGSVSTLTIQRTQQEDSAVYLCASSLSTSGRAYTQYFGPGTRLTVL.

This clonotype was seen only a few times. This may be a read error: a much more frequent sequence differs by one nucleotide. The chain has TRBV12-3 or TRBV12-4 and TRBJ2-1; D gene uncertain. V was pared by 3 bases and J by 10 bases, with 10 bases between. The CDR3 consists of 12 residues. The CDR3 nucleotides are TGTGCCAGCAGTTTCCACGGCACGGAGCAGTTCTTC. Protein sequence: CASSFHGTEQFF.

Many counts were recorded for this clonotype. The rearrangement joins TRBV6-5 to TRBJ2-5; no clear D gene. V lost 2 bases and J 4 bases, leaving 17 bases between the germline ends. The CDR3 has 16 residues. Per germline, CDR1 MNHEY and CDR2 SVGAGI. In nucleotides, the CDR3 is TGTGCCAGCAGTTACGGACCGCTGGGGTCCCCAGAGACCCAGTACTTC. Protein sequence: CASSYGPLGSPETQYF.

To note about this clonotype: At one end, the junction sequence differs from germline, possibly due to a read error. The chain combines TRBV3-1 with TRBJ2-7; maybe TRBD1 (5 bases). Per the germline V gene, CDR1 is LGHDT and CDR2 is YNNKEL (reference sequence). The CDR3 is 14 amino acids. DNA of the CDR3: TGCGCCGGCAGCTTGGGGCTGGGTAATTACGAGCAGTACTTC. This codes for CAGSLGLGNYEQYF.

This clonotype was detected ten times or more. This chain links TRBV18 with TRBJ2-3; D uncertain. CDR3 length equals 11 residues. Germline V CDR1 and CDR2: KGHSH, LQKENI. V dropped 4 bases and J dropped 4 bases, with 3 bases sitting between them. CDR3 DNA sequence: TGTGCCAGCTCACTTTCAGATACGCAGTATTTT. The encoded protein is CASSLSDTQYF.

This clonotype came up a few times. The chain recombines TRBV3-1 with TRBJ2-2, with D perhaps TRBD2 (5 bases). V gave up 7 bases and J gave up 3 bases, with 18 bases separating them. Germline V CDR1 and CDR2: LGHDT, YNNKEL (reference sequence). This CDR3 comprises 16 residues. CDR3 residues: CASTRRLGLDTGELFF. CDR3 DNA: TGTGCCAGCACCCGGAGGTTGGGGTTGGACACCGGGGAGCTGTTTTTT.

This clonotype was picked up many times. The chain couples TRBV7-8 to TRBJ2-3; the D is unclear. V lost 1 base to trimming and J lost 6 bases, with 8 bases between them. CDR3 length equals 13 residues. Per germline, CDR1 SGHVS and CDR2 FQNEAQ. CDR3 in DNA: TGTGCCAGCAGCTTAGACCGGGTCGATACGCAGTATTTT. It specifies CASSLDRVDTQYF.

With respect to this clonotype: One junction end disagrees with the germline gene, perhaps due to a read error. This sequence joins TRBV27 and TRBJ2-5, with D perhaps being TRBD1 or TRBD2 (5 bases each). CDR1 is MNHEY, CDR2 SMNVEV, per germline (reference sequence). The CDR3 contains 13 residues. CDR3 in DNA: TGTGCCATCAGTGTACTGAGCCAAGGGACCAAGTACTTC. It is translated as CAISVLSQGTKYF.

This clonotype was seen repeatedly, ten times or more. This chain uses TRBV27 with TRBJ2-5; no clear D gene. The CDR3 length is 11 residues. Between the trimmed V and J ends, which lost 6 bases and 2 bases, there was a span of 4 bases. Germline assignment: CDR1 MNHEY and CDR2 SMNVEV (reference sequence). The CDR3 DNA reads as TGTGCCAGCAGCGTTCAAGAGACCCAGTACTTC. Amino acids: CASSVQETQYF.

This clonotype was seen at least ten times. The CDR3 coding sequence is TGTGCCAGCAGTCGACAGTCCAATCAGCCCCAGCATTTT. Amino acid sequence: CASSRQSNQPQHF. The chain joins TRBV6-1 to TRBJ1-5; D is possibly TRBD1 (5 bases). Germline CDR1 reads MNHNS; CDR2 reads SASEGT. Trimming pared 5 bases from V and 3 bases from J, leaving 8 bases between. The CDR3 has 13 amino acids.

The V call is TRBV10-2, the J call TRBJ2-1; TRBD1 aligns across 7 bases. V was clipped by 6 bases and J by 3 bases; unmatched bases: 5. The germline V gene has CDR1 WSHSY and CDR2 SAAADI. The CDR3 extends over 14 amino acids. The CDR3 reads CASRETGVYNEQFF. As DNA, the CDR3 is TGCGCCAGCAGAGAAACAGGGGTCTACAATGAGCAGTTCTTC.

This clonotype was seen ten or more times. The genes are TRBV29-1 and TRBJ2-5; D remains ambiguous. CDR3 size: 10 residues. CDR1 SQVTM and CDR2 ANQGSEA come from the germline V gene. Trimming removed 2 bases from V and 9 bases from J, with 7 bases in between. CDR3: CSVEHQSQYF. The CDR3 DNA reads as TGCAGCGTTGAACACCAATCCCAGTACTTC.

Ten or more counts support this clonotype. The chain employs TRBV7-2 and TRBJ2-7; D gene unclear. V lost 5 bases to trimming and J lost 6 bases, with 11 bases between them. This CDR3 is 12 amino acids long. The germline gives CDR1 SGHTA, CDR2 FQGNSA. The CDR3 DNA sequence: TGTGCCAGCAGCATAGTATCAGGCGAGCAGTACTTC. Its translation: CASSIVSGEQYF.

On this clonotype: The DNA is omitted, as the CDR3 cannot be located on it reliably, and the CDR3 follows TCRdb's listing. This chain joins TRBV20-1 and TRBJ2-1; the table gives TRBD2 as D, unverified against the DNA. The CDR3 adds up to 15 amino acids, both ends counted. CDR1 is DFQATT and CDR2 is SNEGSKA in the germline V gene (reference sequence). The CDR3 loop is CSATPIVGGGNEQLF.